This is a list of T cell receptor beta chains from one sample in a study of cytomegalovirus exposure and HLA in healthy donors. Method: immunoSEQ multiplex PCR; TCRdb's copy keeps in-frame clones and lacks some. The sample yields fewer than 200,000 clones, 60% to 85% seen once. The sample consisted of PBMCs. These receptor sequences come from a female donor in good health and CMV-seronegative. Both conserved end residues are part of each CDR3. Each record gives: CDR3 protein, CDR3 DNA, V gene, J gene, D gene, clone size. A D gene is named only where the DNA matches it firmly. Clone size appears in some rows only: once, few, many, or a class for an expanded clone.

CASSSPGPLGLNEQFF	TGTGCCAGCAGTTCGCCCGGGCCCTTGGGACTCAATGAGCAGTTCTTC	TRBV6-5	TRBJ2-1	-	-
CASSRVGGIEGREQYF	TGTGCCAGCAGTAGGGTAGGCGGGATCGAGGGTCGCGAGCAGTACTTC	TRBV5-4	TRBJ2-7	-	once
CAVRTDSSYGYTF	TGTGCCGTAAGGACCGACAGCTCCTATGGCTACACCTTC	TRBV6-5	TRBJ1-2	-	-
CASSTTRETQYF	TGTGCCAGCAGCACGACTAGGGAGACCCAGTACTTC	TRBV7-8	TRBJ2-5	-	-
CASSQTETNEKLFF	TGTGCCAGCTCCCAGACAGAAACTAATGAAAAACTGTTTTTT	TRBV18	TRBJ1-4	-	-
CASSLVPGNQPQHF	TGTGCCAGCTCCCTTGTCCCAGGGAATCAGCCCCAGCATTTT	TRBV18	TRBJ1-5	-	-
CASSYGQVLQETQYF	TGTGCCAGCAGTTACGGACAGGTCCTCCAAGAGACCCAGTACTTC	TRBV9	TRBJ2-5	TRBD1	-
CASSSLKTDRGEYEQYF	TGTGCCAGCAGCTCTCTAAAAACTGACAGGGGGGAATACGAGCAGTACTTC	TRBV13	TRBJ2-7	TRBD1	-
CASSYRLAGGDNEQFF	TGTGCCAGCAGTTACAGACTAGCGGGAGGGGACAATGAGCAGTTCTTC	TRBV6-5	TRBJ2-1	TRBD2	-
CASSISGTQQFF	TGTGCCAGCAGCATAAGCGGGACCCAGCAGTTCTTC	TRBV11-2	TRBJ2-1	TRBD2	-
CASSRRLRDYEQYF	TGCGCCAGCAGCCGCCGACTGAGGGATTACGAGCAGTACTTC	TRBV4-3	TRBJ2-7	-	-
CASSQTLTWLAGETQYF	TGCGCCAGCAGCCAGACTCTCACCTGGCTAGCGGGAGAGACCCAGTACTTC	TRBV4-1	TRBJ2-5	TRBD2	-
CASSQERGATSGANVLTF	TGTGCCAGCAGCCAAGAGCGGGGGGCAACCTCTGGGGCCAACGTCCTGACTTTC	TRBV4-2	TRBJ2-6	TRBD2	few
CASSDPFWAGTGGPGYGYTF	TGCGCCAGCAGTGATCCCTTTTGGGCCGGGACAGGGGGGCCAGGCTATGGCTACACCTTC	TRBV10-2	TRBJ1-2	TRBD1	few
CASSSRGGENTEAFF	TGTGCCAGCAGCTCGAGGGGGGGGGAGAACACTGAAGCTTTCTTT	TRBV7-9	TRBJ1-1	-	-
CASSFQASASGANVLTF	TGCGCCAGCAGCTTTCAGGCTTCGGCCTCTGGGGCCAACGTCCTGACTTTC	TRBV5-1	TRBJ2-6	-	few
CASSITGGNYGYTF	TGTGCCAGCAGTATAACGGGGGGTAACTATGGCTACACCTTC	TRBV7-2	TRBJ1-2	-	-
CASSTHGQVIEQYF	TGTGCCAGTAGCACGCATGGACAGGTGATCGAGCAGTACTTC	TRBV19	TRBJ2-7	TRBD1	few
CASSGYTF	TGTGCCAGCAGCGGGTACACCTTC	TRBV6-1	TRBJ1-2	-	-
CASSHRWPPSGNTIYF	TGCGCCAGCAGCCACAGATGGCCCCCCTCTGGAAACACCATATATTTT	TRBV4-3	TRBJ1-3	-	few
CASSLDRAVTPLHF	TGCGCCAGCAGCTTGGACAGGGCCGTAACACCCCTCCACTTT	TRBV5-1	TRBJ1-6	-	-
CASSPRVGRGSYEQYF	TGTGCCAGCAGCCCAAGGGTTGGGCGGGGCTCCTACGAGCAGTACTTC	TRBV4-2	TRBJ2-7	-	-
CSLTRVNYNEQFF	TGCAGCCTTACCAGGGTAAATTACAATGAGCAGTTCTTC	TRBV29-1	TRBJ2-1	-	-
CALSVGSYEQYF	TGTGCCTTATCGGTCGGGTCCTACGAGCAGTACTTC	TRBV30	TRBJ2-7	-	-
CASSEIRSGGKGRSPLHF	TGTGCCAGCAGTGAAATCCGCTCAGGGGGTAAAGGTCGATCACCCCTCCACTTT	TRBV25-1	TRBJ1-6	TRBD1	once
CASSPPWRQIYNEQFF	TGTGCCAGCTCACCACCATGGCGGCAGATCTACAATGAGCAGTTCTTC	TRBV18	TRBJ2-1	-	-
CASSRTSGGTSYEQYF	TGTGCCAGTAGTAGGACTAGCGGGGGGACCTCCTACGAGCAGTACTTC	TRBV19	TRBJ2-7	TRBD2	few
CASSLGLAGTDTQYF	TGTGCCAGCTCACTGGGACTAGCCGGCACAGATACGCAGTATTTT	TRBV18	TRBJ2-3	TRBD2	-
CASSELGTLNEQFF	TGTGCCAGTAGTGAACTCGGGACACTCAATGAGCAGTTCTTC	TRBV19	TRBJ2-1	-	-
CASSSQEGTEAFF	TGTGCCAGCAGCTCACAGGAGGGCACTGAAGCTTTCTTT	TRBV7-2	TRBJ1-1	-	-
CSARRDTEAFF	TGCAGTGCTAGGCGGGACACTGAAGCTTTCTTT	TRBV20-1	TRBJ1-1	-	-
CASSPGLGQDTQYF	TGTGCTAGCAGCCCGGGACTTGGCCAAGATACGCAGTATTTT	TRBV7-7	TRBJ2-3	-	few
CASSLLGLAGGTEQYF	TGTGCCAGCAGCCTATTGGGACTAGCGGGGGGGACCGAGCAGTACTTC	TRBV27	TRBJ2-7	TRBD2	-
CAWMTGISSGNTIYF	TGTGCCTGGATGACGGGAATAAGCTCTGGAAACACCATATATTTT	TRBV30	TRBJ1-3	-	-
CASSLNFLAGVRGELFF	TGTGCCAGCAGCTTGAATTTTTTAGCGGGAGTTCGCGGGGAGCTGTTTTTT	TRBV5-6	TRBJ2-2	TRBD2	-
CADLKEGGVRELFF	TGTGCCGATTTAAAGGAGGGAGGGGTCAGGGAGCTGTTTTTT	TRBV21-1	TRBJ2-2	-	-
CSIYRGREQYF	TGCAGCATCTACAGGGGACGCGAGCAGTACTTC	TRBV29-1	TRBJ2-7	TRBD1	-
CASIGGYTF	TGTGCCAGCATCGGTGGCTACACCTTC	TRBV11-2	TRBJ1-2	-	few
CASSRQGPSYEQYF	TGTGCCAGCAGTCGACAGGGTCCCTCCTACGAGCAGTACTTC	TRBV2	TRBJ2-7	TRBD1	-
CASSSGSGLETQYF	TGTGCTAGCAGCTCCGGGAGCGGGTTAGAGACCCAGTACTTC	TRBV7-7	TRBJ2-5	-	-
CASSLGGGTNEKLFF	TGTGCCAGCAGCTTAGGGGGAGGAACTAATGAAAAACTGTTTTTT	TRBV13	TRBJ1-4	-	-
CASSPTLVGYEQYF	TGTGCCAGCAGCCCAACACTAGTAGGCTACGAGCAGTACTTC	TRBV11-2	TRBJ2-7	-	few
CASSPRIAGNLYEQYF	TGTGCCAGCAGCCCCCGTATAGCGGGAAATCTCTACGAGCAGTACTTC	TRBV9	TRBJ2-7	TRBD2	-
CASLTGGRGTEAFF	TGTGCCAGCCTCACAGGGGGCCGAGGGACTGAAGCTTTCTTT	TRBV5-6	TRBJ1-1	TRBD1	-
CASSYPTSGVNTGELFF	TGTGCCAGCAGTTATCCGACTAGCGGGGTGAACACCGGGGAGCTGTTTTTT	TRBV28	TRBJ2-2	TRBD2	-
CASSPTGGRNQPQHF	TGCGCCAGCAGCCCAACAGGGGGCAGAAATCAGCCCCAGCATTTT	TRBV5-1	TRBJ1-5	TRBD1	-
CASSPMRDSPLEQYF	TGTGCCAGCAGCCCTATGCGGGACTCTCCGCTAGAGCAGTACTTC	TRBV9	TRBJ2-5	-	-
CASSERDEQYF	TGTGCCAGCAGTGAGCGGGACGAGCAGTACTTC	TRBV2	TRBJ2-7	-	-
CASSSSARVKSSGANVLTF	TGTGCCAGCAGCTCCTCCGCCAGGGTTAAGAGCTCTGGGGCCAACGTCCTGACTTTC	TRBV7-2	TRBJ2-6	-	-
CASSSGGNGYTF	TGTGCCAGCAGCTCAGGGGGTAATGGCTACACCTTC	TRBV7-2	TRBJ1-2	TRBD1	-
CATNDLAGAETQYF	TGTGCCACCAACGATTTAGCGGGAGCAGAGACCCAGTACTTC	TRBV10-3	TRBJ2-5	TRBD2	-
CASSYSPSGGRETQYF	TGTGCCAGCAGTTACTCACCCTCAGGGGGCCGAGAGACCCAGTACTTC	TRBV6-5	TRBJ2-5	TRBD1	-
CASSLGRVSYEQYF	TGTGCCAGCAGCTTAGGCAGGGTTTCCTACGAGCAGTACTTC	TRBV11-3	TRBJ2-7	-	-
CASSARDRGLVEIPYGYTF	TGTGCCAGCAGCGCTAGGGACAGGGGATTGGTCGAGATACCTTATGGCTACACCTTC	TRBV21-1	TRBJ1-2	-	-
CASSPGTVNEKLFF	TGTGCCAGTAGTCCCGGGACAGTAAATGAAAAACTGTTTTTT	TRBV19	TRBJ1-4	TRBD1	once
CASSPVSLSYEQYF	TGTGCCAGCAGCCCCGTTAGCCTCTCCTACGAGCAGTACTTC	TRBV14	TRBJ2-7	-	-
CASSLRASGYQETQYF	TGTGCCAGCAGCCTAAGGGCTAGCGGTTACCAAGAGACCCAGTACTTC	TRBV27	TRBJ2-5	TRBD2	-
CASTTGGQGYTF	TGTGCCAGCACAACAGGGGGCCAAGGCTACACCTTC	TRBV27	TRBJ1-2	TRBD1	-
CAGAGAPGTQYF	TGTGCCGGGGCGGGGGCTCCGGGGACCCAGTACTTC	TRBV2	TRBJ2-5	-	few
CASSLDRIYGYTF	TGTGCCAGCAGCTTGGACAGAATCTATGGCTACACCTTC	TRBV5-6	TRBJ1-2	-	-